This entry lists 25 T cell receptor beta chains sequenced from one sample in a study of T cell responses to AZD1222 COVID-19 vaccine. Repertoires were generated with immunoSEQ multiplex PCR, while TCRdb's copy carries only in-frame clones and drops some. This table has some 130,000 clones, about nine tenths appearing once. Source: peripheral blood, taken 28 days after the second AZD1222 dose. These receptors were obtained from an adult who received the AZD1222 COVID-19 vaccine.

This clone was picked up one time. CDR3 amino acids: CASSLQGQGTNTEAFF. CDR3 bases: TGTGCCAGCAGCCTACAGGGTCAGGGGACGAACACTGAAGCTTTCTTT. The chain employs TRBV7-3 and TRBJ1-1, with D possibly TRBD1 on 6 matching bases. Germline assignment: CDR1 SGHTA and CDR2 FQGTGA. The CDR3 is 16 residues long. V lost 5 bases to trimming and J lost 1 base, with 17 bases between them. The entire variable domain, with the rest obtained from reference TRBV7-3 and TRBJ1-1, is as follows: GAGVSQTPSNKVTEKGKYVELRCDPISGHTALYWYRQSLGQGPEFLIYFQGTGAADDSGLPNDRFFAVRPEGSVSTLKIQRTERGDSAVYLCASSLQGQGTNTEAFFGQGTRLTVV.

The sample holds one count of this clone. V and J are TRBV5-8 and TRBJ2-2; D is uncertain. V was trimmed by 0 bases and J by 2 bases, leaving 14 bases between them. Germline CDR1 is SGHTS and CDR2 is YDEGEE. The CDR3 loop spans 17 amino acids. CDR3 loop: CASSLVGSPSNTGELFF. Here the CDR3 DNA reads TGTGCCAGCAGCTTGGTTGGTAGCCCATCTAACACCGGGGAGCTGTTTTTT.

The chain combines TRBV3-1 (or the pseudogene TRBV3-2) with TRBJ1-4, with D possibly being TRBD1 (6 bases). Germline lookup yields CDR1 LGHDT and CDR2 YNNKEL (reference sequence). Between the trimmed V and J ends, which lost 0 bases and 8 bases, there was a span of 13 bases. The CDR3 is 15 residues long. CDR3 nucleotide sequence: TGTGCCAGCAGCCAAGAAATACAGGGTAGAGAAAAACTGTTTTTT. Protein sequence: CASSQEIQGREKLFF.

The chain uses TRBV29-1 and TRBJ2-1, with 11 bases aligning to TRBD2. V trimming: 0 bases; J trimming: 3 bases; junction bases outside the gene matches: 1. Germline V CDR1 and CDR2: SQVTM, ANQGSEA. This CDR3 contains 15 residues. CDR3 DNA sequence: TGCAGCGTTGAAGATACTAGCGGGAGCTACAATGAGCAGTTCTTC. It translates to CSVEDTSGSYNEQFF.

This clone showed up just once. This chain joins TRBV5-6 and TRBJ2-7, with 9 bases fitting TRBD1. CDR3 length: 14 amino acids. Per the germline V gene, CDR1 is SGHDT and CDR2 is YYEEEE. Trimming removed 0 bases from V and 2 bases from J; junction bases left unmatched: 0. CDR3 in DNA: TGTGCCAGCAGCTTGGGGACAGGGGCCTACGAGCAGTACTTC. Its protein product is CASSLGTGAYEQYF.

V and J are TRBV6-5 and TRBJ2-5, with 10 bases lining up with TRBD1. The CDR3 spans 15 residues. Germline V gene sequence: CDR1 MNHEY, CDR2 SVGAGI. The V and J ends lost 4 bases and 5 bases, in that order; junction bases with no gene match: 7. Here the CDR3 DNA reads TGTGCCAGCAGTTGGGACAGGGGACTCCCGGAGACCCAGTACTTC. It encodes CASSWDRGLPETQYF.

The chain combines TRBV30 with TRBJ1-6; unclear D gene. Germline-derived CDR1 and CDR2 are GTSNPN and SVGIG (reference sequence). The CDR3 has 14 residues. The ends were cut back, 3 bases at V and 8 bases at J, with 14 bases in the middle. CDR3 bases: TGTGCCTGGAGACCCGGAGGGAGCTATTCACCCCTCCACTTT. Amino acid sequence: CAWRPGGSYSPLHF. Drawing the rest from reference TRBV30 and TRBJ1-6, the complete variable domain is SQTIHQWPATLVQPVGSPLSLECTVEGTSNPNLYWYRQAAGRGLQLLFYSVGIGQISSEVPQNLSASRPQDRQFILSSKKLLLSDSGFYLCAWRPGGSYSPLHFGNGTRLTVT.

This chain joins TRBV19 and TRBJ1-1; D may be TRBD1 (5 bases). The V gene's germline CDR1 is LNHDA and CDR2 SQIVND (reference sequence). CDR3 size: 13 residues. Trimming removed 6 bases at V and 8 bases at J, with 16 bases between. CDR3 sequence reads: CASSEQVSTEAFF. CDR3 in DNA: TGTGCCAGTAGCGAACAGGTTTCGACAGAAGCTTTCTTT.

The chain has TRBV19 and TRBJ2-2; 11 bases agree with TRBD2. CDR3 length equals 13 residues. V dropped 7 bases and J dropped 10; count of bases not matched to a gene: 5. In germline, CDR1 is LNHDA, CDR2 SQIVND (reference sequence). The CDR3 DNA sequence: TGTGCCAGTACCCTACTAGCGGGGGAGGAGCTGTTTTTT. Protein sequence: CASTLLAGEELFF.

The chain is built from TRBV7-9 and TRBJ2-3, with a tentative D call TRBD2 (6 bases). Germline lookup yields CDR1 SEHNR and CDR2 FQNEAQ (reference sequence). With 5 bases removed from V and 3 bases from J, the gap between germline ends came to 15 bases. This CDR3 spans 15 amino acids. The CDR3 protein is CASSPTDGGTDTQYF. CDR3 nucleotides: TGTGCCAGCAGCCCAACTGACGGGGGTACAGATACGCAGTATTTT.

This rearrangement joins TRBV6-2 or TRBV6-3 to TRBJ2-7; no clear D gene. V gave up 0 bases and J gave up 6 bases, with 15 bases separating them. Germline V gene data show CDR1 as MNHEY and CDR2 as SVGEGT. CDR3 size: 15 residues. The CDR3 reads CASSYSGVYGAEQYV. In DNA, the CDR3 is TGTGCCAGCAGTTACTCTGGGGTGTACGGAGCCGAGCAGTACGTC.

V gene TRBV18 combines with J gene TRBJ2-7; a possible D gene is TRBD2 (6 bases). The V and J ends lost 2 bases and 5 bases respectively, with 10 bases between them. This CDR3 region has 13 residues. Germline loops: CDR1 KGHSH, CDR2 LQKENI. CDR3: CASSPYWGDEQYF. The DNA for the CDR3 is TGTGCCAGCTCACCATACTGGGGGGACGAGCAGTACTTC.

V is TRBV6-5 and J is TRBJ1-1, with D perhaps TRBD1 (6 bases). Per the germline V gene, CDR1 is MNHEY and CDR2 is SVGAGI. CDR3 length: 13 residues. V was pared by 5 bases and J by 1 base, with 8 bases between. This chain's CDR3 is CASSQGRNTEAFF. The CDR3 DNA follows: TGTGCCAGCAGTCAGGGGAGGAACACTGAAGCTTTCTTT.

Comment on this clone: Other DNA sequences in this sample translate to the same CDR3. The CDR3 spells CASSVGGFNYGYTF. CDR3 bases: TGTGCCAGCAGCGTAGGTGGGTTTAACTATGGCTACACCTTC. The chain carries TRBV9 and TRBJ1-2, with no clear D. V gave up 0 bases and J gave up 1 base, with 7 bases separating them. Germline V CDR1 and CDR2: SGDLS, YYNGEE. This CDR3 has 14 amino acids. The full variable domain, in which reference TRBV9 and TRBJ1-2 provide the parts outside the CDR3, is DSGVTQTPKHLITATGQRVTLRCSPRSGDLSVYWYQQSLDQGLQFLIQYYNGEERAKGNILERFSAQQFPDLHSELNLSSLELGDSALYFCASSVGGFNYGYTFGSGTRLTVV.

V gene TRBV9 combines with J gene TRBJ2-2, with D perhaps TRBD2 (6 bases). V was pared by 2 bases and J by 5 bases, with 13 bases between. CDR3 size: 15 residues. Germline CDR1 reads SGDLS; CDR2 reads YYNGEE. The CDR3 region has the DNA TGTGCCAGCAGCGTTCGGGGCGGGGATACCGGGGAGCTGTTTTTT. Translating gives CASSVRGGDTGELFF.

The V gene is TRBV5-1, the J gene TRBJ2-7; 7 bases align to TRBD1. Unmatched junction bases numbered 17, after V lost 6 bases and J lost 5 bases. The germline V gene encodes CDR1 SGHRS and CDR2 YFSETQ. The CDR3 is 16 amino acids. CDR3 coding DNA: TGCGCCAGCACCCCCTTAGGGGACAGATGTGGGGACGAGCAGTACGTC. It translates to CASTPLGDRCGDEQYV.

This chain joins TRBV10-3 and TRBJ1-1, with D hard to call. Germline assignment: CDR1 ENHRY and CDR2 SYGVKD. CDR3 length equals 14 residues. V lost 5 bases to trimming and J lost 1 base, with 11 bases between them. The CDR3 coding sequence is TGTGCCATCAGTCTCGACGCAGAGAACACTGAAGCTTTCTTT. It specifies CAISLDAENTEAFF.

The chain carries TRBV9 and TRBJ1-6; the match to TRBD1 covers 9 bases. The CDR3 contains 15 residues. Per the germline V gene, CDR1 is SGDLS and CDR2 is YYNGEE. Trimming at V came to 4 bases and at J to 6 bases, leaving 5 bases not matched to a gene. The CDR3 sequence is CASSWGQGFNSPLHF. Here the CDR3 DNA reads TGTGCCAGCAGCTGGGGACAGGGTTTTAATTCACCCCTCCACTTT.

V is TRBV11-2 and J is TRBJ2-5, with D possibly being TRBD2 (5 bases). With 6 bases removed from V and 5 bases from J, the gap between germline ends came to 10 bases. CDR1 is SGHAT and CDR2 is FQNNGV in the germline V gene. This CDR3 has 12 residues. CDR3 in amino acids: CASREGQETQYF. CDR3 in DNA: TGTGCCAGCAGAGAGGGTCAGGAGACCCAGTACTTC.

V is TRBV7-9 and J is TRBJ1-5; D call uncertain. This CDR3 region has 12 residues. CDR1 and CDR2 (germline): SEHNR, FQNEAQ (reference sequence). The ends were cut back, 1 base at V and 5 bases at J, with 3 bases in the middle. CDR3 in amino acids: CASSLGYQPQHF. CDR3 bases: TGTGCCAGCAGCTTAGGGTATCAGCCCCAGCATTTT.

In its sample, this clone was seen a few times. This sequence joins TRBV4-1 and TRBJ2-1; 8 positions match TRBD2. The CDR3 runs 17 residues. Per germline, CDR1 MGHRA and CDR2 YSYEKL. Trimming at V came to 4 bases and at J to 5 bases, leaving 13 bases not matched to a gene. In nucleotides, the CDR3 is TGCGCCAGCAGCCCCCACCGTATTAGCGGGGAGCACAATGAGCAGTTCTTC. Translating gives CASSPHRISGEHNEQFF.

This chain connects TRBV23-1 to TRBJ1-1; D may be TRBD1 (6 bases). TRBV23-1 is noted as an ORF with a role that remains uncertain. The ends were cut back, 7 bases at V and 6 bases at J, with 30 bases in the middle. CDR3 length equals 18 residues. CDR3 protein: CASTVETGTNYRMAEAFF. CDR3 sequence (DNA): TGCGCCAGCACCGTAGAAACCGGGACAAACTATAGGATGGCTGAAGCTTTCTTT.

Details on this clone: It is unclear where the CDR3 begins or ends on the DNA, so no DNA is shown, and the CDR3 is as TCRdb lists it. The J gene is TRBJ2-3, the V gene TRBV5-6; the D segment call TRBD2 is taken from the table without a DNA check. The CDR3 comprises 15 residues, both ends counted. The germline gives CDR1 SGHDT, CDR2 YYEEEE. The CDR3 is CASSFLWRYTDTQYF.

As DNA, the CDR3 is TGCGCCAGCAGCGGGATCGGACAGAACACTGAAGCTTTCTTT. Protein: CASSGIGQNTEAFF. The rearrangement uses TRBV5-1 and TRBJ1-1; maybe TRBD1 (5 bases). The ends were cut back, 4 bases at V and 1 base at J, with 11 bases in the middle. CDR3 length: 14 residues. CDR1 SGHRS and CDR2 YFSETQ come from the germline V gene.

The genes are TRBV7-2 and TRBJ1-3; no clear D gene. V shed 1 base and J shed 0 bases, with 1 base lying between them. The CDR3 is made up of 13 amino acids. CDR1 and CDR2 (germline): SGHTA, FQGNSA. The DNA of the CDR3 is TGTGCCAGCAGCTTAGGCTCTGGAAACACCATATATTTT. Encoded protein: CASSLGSGNTIYF.